Listed here are 18 T cell receptor beta chains from one sample, sequenced in a study of human thymus T cells. Assay: immunoSEQ multiplex PCR; the TCRdb copy retains only in-frame clones and omits some. This table has 100,000 to 150,000 clones, about 93% appearing once. Resected material from corrective heart surgery provided the thymus tissue analysed. The sequenced material came from thymus tissue. The source of these receptors is a boy younger than two with a congenital heart defect but otherwise immunologically healthy.

The chain combines TRBV9 with TRBJ2-3; D call uncertain. V gave up 1 base and J gave up 2 bases, with 5 bases separating them. This CDR3 region has 13 residues. The germline CDR1 and CDR2 sequences are SGDLS and YYNGEE. In DNA form, the CDR3 reads TGTGCCAGCAGCGTATTGAACACAGATACGCAGTATTTT. Translating it yields CASSVLNTDTQYF.

This sequence joins TRBV15 and TRBJ2-7; the D gene is possibly TRBD2 (6 bases). V lost 3 bases to trimming and J lost 4 bases, with 13 bases between them. Germline CDR1 is LNHNV and CDR2 is YYDKDF (reference sequence). The CDR3 sequence is 14 residues long. The CDR3 DNA sequence: TGTGCCACCAGCAGGGAGGGCGGACCATACGAGCAGTACTTC. This sequence encodes CATSREGGPYEQYF. Looking up the rest from reference TRBV15 and TRBJ2-7 gives the full variable domain: DAMVIQNPRYQVTQFGKPVTLSCSQTLNHNVMYWYQQKSSQAPKLLFHYYDKDFNNEADTPDNFQSRRPNTSFCFLDIRSPGLGDTAMYLCATSREGGPYEQYFGPGTRLTVT.

V usage is TRBV30 and J usage is TRBJ2-3; 9 bases map to TRBD1. The length of the CDR3 is 15 residues. Germline-derived CDR1 and CDR2 are GTSNPN and SVGIG (reference sequence). V dropped 3 bases and J dropped 2; count of bases not matched to a gene: 6. CDR3 bases: TGTGCCTGGAGGAACAGGGGGCCCGTCACAGATACGCAGTATTTT. Protein product: CAWRNRGPVTDTQYF.

The CDR3 nucleotides read TGCAGTGCCACGGGAGGGAATGGCTACACCTTC. Its translation is CSATGGNGYTF. This rearrangement joins TRBV20-1 to TRBJ1-2; D is uncertain. The V and J ends lost 6 bases and 6 bases respectively, with 11 bases between them. The CDR3 is 11 amino acids. Per germline, CDR1 DFQATT and CDR2 SNEGSKA (reference sequence).

The table lists this clone with a count of one. The chain recombines TRBV15 with TRBJ2-7; 7 nucleotides agree with TRBD1. CDR1 is LNHNV and CDR2 is YYDKDF in the germline V gene (reference sequence). The CDR3 contains 13 residues. V shed 5 bases, J shed 3 bases, and the junction held 4 bases outside the gene matches. For the CDR3, the DNA is TGTGCCACCAGCCCGGGACAGATCTACGAGCAGTACTTC. Translation gives CATSPGQIYEQYF.

This chain uses TRBV4-1 with TRBJ2-1, with 9 bases lining up with TRBD2. This CDR3 contains 19 residues. The ends lost 0 bases at V and 7 bases at J; junction bases unmatched: 16. Germline V lookup: CDR1 MGHRA, CDR2 YSYEKL. Here the CDR3 DNA reads TGCGCCAGCAGCCAAGATCCCGGGTGGGTAGCGGGGGCGGGAAATGAGCAGTTCTTC. It specifies CASSQDPGWVAGAGNEQFF.

The CDR3 region is CASSLETLNNSPLHF. In nucleotides, the CDR3 is TGTGCCAGCAGTTTAGAGACCCTCAATAATTCACCCCTCCACTTT. The V and J genes are TRBV27 and TRBJ1-6; D not certain. The length of the CDR3 is 15 residues. The germline CDR1 and CDR2 sequences are MNHEY and SMNVEV (reference sequence). V was clipped by 2 bases and J by 5 bases, with 10 bases between them.

V gene TRBV28 combines with J gene TRBJ1-3; tentatively, D is TRBD1 (6 bases). The V end lost 6 bases, the J end lost 2 bases, and 11 bases lay between the germline ends. CDR3 size: 14 residues. CDR1 and CDR2 from the germline V gene are MDHEN and SYDVKM. CDR3 DNA: TGTGCCAGCAGGCCCGGACAGCCTGGAAACACCATATATTTT. Translated: CASRPGQPGNTIYF.

The chain couples TRBV6-5 to TRBJ1-1, with D possibly being TRBD1 (5 bases). Germline assignment: CDR1 MNHEY and CDR2 SVGAGI. CDR3 length: 16 residues. Trimming removed 1 base at V and 0 bases at J, with 12 bases between. Written as DNA, the CDR3 is TGTGCCAGCAGTTACTGGGGACGGAATATGAACACTGAAGCTTTCTTT. This translates into CASSYWGRNMNTEAFF.

This rearrangement joins TRBV7-3 to TRBJ1-1, with TRBD1 as a possible D gene (5 bases). CDR1 and CDR2 from the germline V gene are SGHTA and FQGTGA. The ends were cut back, 5 bases at V and 7 bases at J, with 14 bases in the middle. This CDR3 is 13 amino acids long. CDR3 loop: CASSQAGDGEAFF. The CDR3 DNA is TGTGCCAGCAGCCAAGCCGGGGACGGTGAAGCTTTCTTT. Full variable domain (rest looked up from reference TRBV7-3 and TRBJ1-1): GAGVSQTPSNKVTEKGKYVELRCDPISGHTALYWYRQSLGQGPEFLIYFQGTGAADDSGLPNDRFFAVRPEGSVSTLKIQRTERGDSAVYLCASSQAGDGEAFFGQGTRLTVV.

The chain links TRBV28 to TRBJ1-3, with a weak D call TRBD1 (6 bases). Trimming stripped 5 bases from V and 0 bases from J, with 11 bases between. Germline CDR1 and CDR2: MDHEN and SYDVKM. The CDR3 extends over 15 amino acids. CDR3 region: CASSTTDSSGNTIYF. In DNA form, the CDR3 reads TGTGCCAGCAGTACCACGGACAGCTCTGGAAACACCATATATTTT.

J is TRBJ1-4 and V is TRBV7-9; no clear D. This CDR3 is 12 amino acids long. V was trimmed by 4 bases and J by 7 bases, leaving 7 bases between them. Germline-derived CDR1 and CDR2 are SEHNR and FQNEAQ (reference sequence). The CDR3 spells CASSYGGEKLFF. The CDR3 DNA sequence: TGTGCCAGCAGCTATGGAGGTGAAAAACTGTTTTTT.

V usage is TRBV4-1 and J usage is TRBJ2-7; 9 positions agree with TRBD2. Trimming at V came to 4 bases and at J to 1 base, leaving 5 bases not matched to a gene. Germline V gene sequence: CDR1 MGHRA, CDR2 YSYEKL. The CDR3 length is 15 residues. This CDR3 is CASSRSGGPSYEQYF. The CDR3 DNA follows: TGCGCCAGCAGCCGTAGCGGGGGACCTTCCTACGAGCAGTACTTC.

The chain combines TRBV6-5 with TRBJ2-3; D is unresolved. Germline V gene lookup returns CDR1 MNHEY and CDR2 SVGAGI. V gave up 5 bases and J gave up 5 bases, with 14 bases separating them. CDR3 size: 14 residues. As DNA, the CDR3 is TGTGCCAGCAGTCCGGCTTTAATTTTAGATACGCAGTATTTT. Its protein is CASSPALILDTQYF.

The chain employs TRBV6-6 and TRBJ2-7; D remains ambiguous. Germline V lookup: CDR1 MNHNY, CDR2 SVGAGI (reference sequence). V lost 6 bases to trimming and J lost 0 bases, with 12 bases between them. CDR3 size: 14 residues. Here the CDR3 DNA reads TGTGCCAGCAGCATTAACGGGTACTCCTACGAGCAGTACTTC. Translated: CASSINGYSYEQYF.

The chain uses TRBV12-2 and TRBJ2-7; the DNA was not used to check the table's D call, TRBD1. TRBV12-2 is classified as a pseudogene. This CDR3 has 14 residues. Here the CDR3 reads CASRLDVHSYEQYF. The DNA for the CDR3 is TGTGCAAGTCGCTTAGACGTACACTCCTACGAGCAGTACTTC.

The genes are TRBV11-3 and TRBJ1-1; tentatively, D is TRBD1 (6 bases). The ends were cut back, 5 bases at V and 2 bases at J, with 12 bases in the middle. The CDR3 runs to 14 residues. Germline V lookup: CDR1 SGHNT, CDR2 YENEEA. Written as DNA, the CDR3 is TGTGCCAGCAGCCGTGGACAGCCAAACACTGAAGCTTTCTTT. The encoded protein is CASSRGQPNTEAFF.

The chain carries TRBV9 and TRBJ1-1, with a possible D match to TRBD1 (6 bases). The CDR3 covers 14 residues. With 4 bases removed from V and 1 base from J, the gap between germline ends came to 11 bases. Germline V CDR1 and CDR2: SGDLS, YYNGEE. The CDR3 DNA is TGTGCCAGCAGCCCGACAGGTTCGAACACTGAAGCTTTCTTT. It translates to CASSPTGSNTEAFF.